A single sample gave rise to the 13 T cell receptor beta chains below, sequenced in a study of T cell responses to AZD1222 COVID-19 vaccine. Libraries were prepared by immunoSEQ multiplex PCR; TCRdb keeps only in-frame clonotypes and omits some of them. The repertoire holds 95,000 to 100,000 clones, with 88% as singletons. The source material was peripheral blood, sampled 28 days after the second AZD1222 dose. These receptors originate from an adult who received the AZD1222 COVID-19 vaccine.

The DNA for the CDR3 is TGTGCCACCAGCAGAGATGGTGCAGCGGGAGTCGTCAATGAGCAGTTCTTC. This sequence encodes CATSRDGAAGVVNEQFF. V and J are TRBV15 and TRBJ2-1; 8 bases are a match to TRBD2. Trimming took 0 bases from V and 6 from J; bases not matched to a gene: 10. Germline CDR1 and CDR2: LNHNV and YYDKDF (reference sequence). The CDR3 has 17 amino acids. Based on the CDR3 plus reference TRBV15 and TRBJ2-1, the full variable domain is DAMVIQNPRYQVTQFGKPVTLSCSQTLNHNVMYWYQQKSSQAPKLLFHYYDKDFNNEADTPDNFQSRRPNTSFCFLDIRSPGLGDTAMYLCATSRDGAAGVVNEQFFGPGTRLTVL.

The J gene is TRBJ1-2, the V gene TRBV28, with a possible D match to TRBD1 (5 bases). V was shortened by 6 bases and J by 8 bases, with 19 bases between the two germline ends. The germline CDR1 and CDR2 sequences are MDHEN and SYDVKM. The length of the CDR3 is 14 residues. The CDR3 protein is CASRAAMAGQGYTF. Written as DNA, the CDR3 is TGTGCCAGCAGAGCGGCCATGGCAGGGCAAGGCTACACCTTC.

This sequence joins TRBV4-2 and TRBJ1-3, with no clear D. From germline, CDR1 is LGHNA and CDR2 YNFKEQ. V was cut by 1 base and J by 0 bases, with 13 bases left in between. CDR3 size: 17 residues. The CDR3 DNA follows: TGTGCCAGCAGCCAAGTCTGGAGGACTCCCTCTGGAAACACCATATATTTT. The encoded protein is CASSQVWRTPSGNTIYF.

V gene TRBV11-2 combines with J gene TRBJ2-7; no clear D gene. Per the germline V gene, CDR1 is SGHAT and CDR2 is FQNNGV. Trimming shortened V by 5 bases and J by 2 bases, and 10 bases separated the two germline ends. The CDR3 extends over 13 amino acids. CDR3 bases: TGTGCCAGCAGCCGATCCGATGCCTACGAGCAGTACTTC. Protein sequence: CASSRSDAYEQYF. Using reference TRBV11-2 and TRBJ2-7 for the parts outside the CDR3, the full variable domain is EAGVAQSPRYKIIEKRQSVAFWCNPISGHATLYWYQQILGQGPKLLIQFQNNGVVDDSQLPKDRFSAERLKGVDSTLKIQPAKLEDSAVYLCASSRSDAYEQYFGPGTRLTVT.

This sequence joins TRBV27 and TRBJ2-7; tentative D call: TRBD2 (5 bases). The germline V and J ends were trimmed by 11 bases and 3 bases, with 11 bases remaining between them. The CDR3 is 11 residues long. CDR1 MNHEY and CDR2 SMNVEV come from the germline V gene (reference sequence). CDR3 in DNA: TGTGCCGACTCGAGCGGCTACGAGCAGTACTTC. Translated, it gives CADSSGYEQYF.

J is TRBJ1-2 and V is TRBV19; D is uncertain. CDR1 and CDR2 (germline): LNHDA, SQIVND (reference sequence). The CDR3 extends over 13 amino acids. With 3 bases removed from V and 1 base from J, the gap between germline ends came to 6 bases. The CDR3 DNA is TGTGCCAGTAGTATGGAGGGTAACTATGGCTACACCTTC. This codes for CASSMEGNYGYTF.

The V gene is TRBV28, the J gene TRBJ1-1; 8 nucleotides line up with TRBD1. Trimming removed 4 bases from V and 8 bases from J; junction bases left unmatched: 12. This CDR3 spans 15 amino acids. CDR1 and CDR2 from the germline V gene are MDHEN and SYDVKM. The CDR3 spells CASSSTPGQDLEAFF. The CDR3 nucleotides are TGTGCCAGCAGTTCAACCCCGGGACAGGATTTAGAAGCTTTCTTT.

The chain's CDR3 is CAWTRGDSGYEKLFF. CDR3 DNA sequence: TGTGCCTGGACGAGAGGGGACAGCGGATATGAAAAACTGTTTTTT. The chain carries TRBV30 and TRBJ1-4; TRBD1 matches 7 bases. V lost 4 bases to trimming and J lost 6 bases; unmatched junction nucleotides: 11. Germline V gene data show CDR1 as GTSNPN and CDR2 as SVGIG (reference sequence). There are 15 residues in the CDR3.

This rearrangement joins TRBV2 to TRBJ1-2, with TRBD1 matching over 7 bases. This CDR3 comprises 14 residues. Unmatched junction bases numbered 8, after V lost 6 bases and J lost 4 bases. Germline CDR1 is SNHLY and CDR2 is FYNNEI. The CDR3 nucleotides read TGTGCCAGCAGCGACCGGGACAGTTCCTATGGCTACACCTTC. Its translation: CASSDRDSSYGYTF.

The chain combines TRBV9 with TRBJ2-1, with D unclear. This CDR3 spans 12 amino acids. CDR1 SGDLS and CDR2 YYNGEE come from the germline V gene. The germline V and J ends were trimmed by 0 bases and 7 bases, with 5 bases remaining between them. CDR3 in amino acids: CASSVGRNEQFF. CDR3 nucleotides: TGTGCCAGCAGCGTAGGGCGTAATGAGCAGTTCTTC.

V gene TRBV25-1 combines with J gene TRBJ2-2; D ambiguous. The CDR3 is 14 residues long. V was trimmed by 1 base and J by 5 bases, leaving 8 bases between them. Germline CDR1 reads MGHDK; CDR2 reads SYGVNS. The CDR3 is CASSESRFTGELFF. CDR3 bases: TGTGCCAGCAGTGAATCTAGGTTTACCGGGGAGCTGTTTTTT.

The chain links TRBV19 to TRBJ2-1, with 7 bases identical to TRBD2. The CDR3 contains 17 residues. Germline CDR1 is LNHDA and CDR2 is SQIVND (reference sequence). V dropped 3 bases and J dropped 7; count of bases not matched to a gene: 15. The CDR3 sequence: CASSMVLSGGSRNEQFF. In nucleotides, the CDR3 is TGTGCCAGTAGTATGGTCTTATCCGGCGGGAGCAGGAATGAGCAGTTCTTC.

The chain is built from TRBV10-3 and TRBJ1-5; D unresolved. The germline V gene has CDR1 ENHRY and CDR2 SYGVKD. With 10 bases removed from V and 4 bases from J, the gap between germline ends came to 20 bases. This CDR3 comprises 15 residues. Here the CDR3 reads CATARDPGGNQPQHF. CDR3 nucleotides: TGTGCCACTGCCCGGGATCCCGGCGGGAATCAGCCCCAGCATTTT.